The 9 T cell receptor beta chains reported below all come from one sample, sequenced in a study of shared T cell receptors in the human thymus. The repertoire was sequenced with immunoSEQ multiplex PCR; TCRdb's copy has only in-frame clones and lacks some. The table shows 700,000 or so clones, with 80% to 90% occurring only once. The data were also submitted as part of a second study, on human thymus T cells.

The specimen was thymocytes. These receptors were obtained from a girl under two years old with a congenital heart defect.

The V gene is TRBV19, the J gene TRBJ2-3; D remains unclear. Trimming took off 6 bases at V and 2 bases at J, with 15 bases between the two ends. The length of the CDR3 is 15 residues. The V gene's germline CDR1 is LNHDA and CDR2 SQIVND (reference sequence). In DNA, the CDR3 is TGTGCCAGTAGCCCCCCAGGTACTCCCACAGATACGCAGTATTTT. Translation gives CASSPPGTPTDTQYF.

This chain joins TRBV7-9 and TRBJ2-2, with a tentative D call TRBD1 (6 bases). Trimming took 1 base from V and 6 from J, leaving 15 bases between them. Germline values: CDR1 SEHNR, CDR2 FQNEAQ (reference sequence). The CDR3 spans 16 residues. Here the CDR3 DNA reads TGTGCCAGCAGCTTAGGGTCCAGGGGCGCGCCCGGGGAGCTGTTTTTT. Residues: CASSLGSRGAPGELFF.

V is TRBV9 and J is TRBJ1-1; maybe TRBD1 (5 bases). The V end lost 0 bases, the J end lost 5 bases, and 14 bases lay between the germline ends. CDR3 length: 15 residues. Germline loops: CDR1 SGDLS, CDR2 YYNGEE. The CDR3 region is CASSVGGRVETEAFF. Written as DNA, the CDR3 is TGTGCCAGCAGCGTAGGGGGCAGGGTAGAGACTGAAGCTTTCTTT.

The rearrangement uses TRBV27 and TRBJ1-1, with 8 bases that match TRBD1. After removal of 5 bases from V and 1 base from J, the junction contained 9 bases not matched to a gene. The CDR3 consists of 16 residues. Germline loops: CDR1 MNHEY, CDR2 SMNVEV (reference sequence). Written as DNA, the CDR3 is TGTGCCAGCAGTCCTCCCCGGACAGGGAAGAACACTGAAGCTTTCTTT. Amino acids: CASSPPRTGKNTEAFF.

This clone has just one count. The chain combines TRBV6-5 with TRBJ2-3; D might be TRBD2 (7 bases). Germline V gene data show CDR1 as MNHEY and CDR2 as SVGAGI. Trimming took off 2 bases at V and 3 bases at J, with 12 bases between the two ends. The CDR3 consists of 15 residues. This chain's CDR3 is CASSYRGGSTDTQYF. The CDR3 DNA is TGTGCCAGCAGTTACAGGGGGGGCTCGACAGATACGCAGTATTTT.

This clone was observed once. V is TRBV19 and J is TRBJ1-2; 8 positions agree with TRBD1. V lost 3 bases and J lost 0; bases outside the gene matches: 12. The CDR3 covers 18 residues. Germline V gene data show CDR1 as LNHDA and CDR2 as SQIVND (reference sequence). The CDR3 loop is CASSIFQDRDGPNYGYTF. The CDR3 DNA sequence: TGTGCCAGTAGTATTTTTCAGGACAGGGACGGGCCTAACTATGGCTACACCTTC.

The chain has TRBV7-8 and TRBJ2-7, with 7 bases that match TRBD1. Germline V CDR1 and CDR2: SGHVS, FQNEAQ. This CDR3 has 19 amino acids. V was clipped by 1 base and J by 2 bases; unmatched bases: 17. The CDR3 spells CASSLEQRGRPNPPYEQYF. CDR3 sequence (DNA): TGTGCCAGCAGCTTAGAACAGAGGGGGCGACCAAACCCCCCCTACGAGCAGTACTTC. Combining the CDR3 with reference TRBV7-8 and TRBJ2-7 gives the whole variable domain GAGVSQSPRYKVAKRGQDVALRCDPISGHVSLFWYQQALGQGPEFLTYFQNEAQLDKSGLPSDRFFAERPEGSVSTLKIQRTQQEDSAVYLCASSLEQRGRPNPPYEQYFGPGTRLTVT.

This sequence joins TRBV19 and TRBJ1-5, with TRBD1 matching over 8 bases. CDR3 size: 15 residues. V lost 5 bases, J lost 6 bases, and 9 bases stayed unmatched. Germline-derived CDR1 and CDR2 are LNHDA and SQIVND (reference sequence). In DNA, the CDR3 is TGTGCCAGTAGTTCGGACAGGGTCACAGGTCAGCCCCAGCATTTT. Encoded protein: CASSSDRVTGQPQHF.

The chain uses TRBV29-1 and TRBJ1-2; tentatively, D is TRBD1 (5 bases). V was clipped by 7 bases and J by 5 bases, with 14 bases between them. The CDR3 is made up of 12 amino acids. Germline V gene lookup returns CDR1 SQVTM and CDR2 ANQGSEA. CDR3: CSARTPRYGYTF. DNA of the CDR3: TGCAGCGCCAGGACACCGCGGTATGGCTACACCTTC.